Sequencing of this T cell receptor (beta chain) was carried out in a study of Graves' ophthalmopathy and Graves' hyperthyroidism (dated by TCRdb to 2016 to 2018). Turning to the overall study: Peripheral blood was collected at initial diagnosis, before any treatment. The approximately 100 discovery patients were divided at random into training and test sets in a 7:3 ratio. In about 6 hyperthyroidism patients, T-cell repertoires of thyroid tissue and blood were compared. TCR beta repertoire signatures were used to distinguish Graves' ophthalmopathy from Graves' hyperthyroidism and to predict progression to ophthalmopathy. Following sample collection, hyperthyroidism patients were given methimazole at a starting dose of 30 mg daily, and ophthalmopathy patients were given high-dose intravenous methylprednisolone. In total, over 130 blood samples were TCR-sequenced: 40 to 45 ophthalmopathy, some 75 hyperthyroidism and about 17 hyperthyroidism-to-ophthalmopathy patients. An independent validation cohort comprised 18 hyperthyroidism patients and about 16 patients who later progressed from hyperthyroidism to ophthalmopathy. To explore V-J signatures that distinguish ophthalmopathy from hyperthyroidism, a discovery set of 100 patients was enrolled, made up of 43 with ophthalmopathy and 57 with stable hyperthyroidism.

The germline V gene (reference sequence) gives CDR1 as GTSNPN and CDR2 as SVGIG. Germline trimming amounts to 5 bases on V and 0 bases on J, with 2 as the count of junction bases outside the gene matches. The CDR3 numbers 13 residues from cysteine through phenylalanine. The sequence is cut down to CDR3 DNA, 39 bases in frame from base 1. The ophthalmopathy patients had moderately to severely active disease, with a Clinical Activity Score of 3 or higher, a NOSPECS grade of 4 or higher, and a disease duration of less than 3 months. Patients with other autoimmune diseases, uncontrolled infections, pregnancy or lactation were excluded from the study. Diagnosis relied on clinical symptoms, serum thyroxine, TRAb, thyroid ultrasound and orbital computed tomography. Ficoll-Paque density gradient centrifugation was used to isolate PBMCs from around 9.1 ml of fresh peripheral blood. Trizol reagent was used to extract the total RNA, and its quality was then checked on an Agilent 2100 Bioanalyzer.

This clonotype was picked up many times. Its antigen is unknown. There are no base qualities to consult, and no much larger clone falls within one base. For repertoire sequencing, TCR beta CDR3 regions were amplified from RNA transcripts. The first round was an RT-PCR using HTBI primers with the Qiagen OneStep RT-PCR kit, and this first round was followed by a second-round multiplex PCR, then size selection and purification. Libraries were sequenced on an Illumina HiSeq2000 using paired-end 100 bp reads. Turning to the authors' computational methods: Reads were processed with SOAPnuke, discarding reads with adapters, uncalled bases, mean Phred below 15, or no exact constant-primer or identifier match. COPE v1.2.5 was used to merge high-quality paired reads. Each unique nucleotide sequence was defined as a clonotype, and clonotypes were aligned to IMGT TRB V, D and J references with MiTCR v1.1. Analysis was restricted to V-J combinations with a frequency above 0.0001, which covered approximately 99% of repertoires. For each V-J combination, a TCR clonal expansion and chaos score was defined as the ratio of F50 clonal expansion to chaos observed in the TCRdist matrix. Welch's t-statistics and random forest were used to reduce the features to roughly 14 V-J combinations, which were then used as input to a naive Bayes classifier. The similarity between thyroid and blood repertoires was quantified using the Morisita-Horn index. TCRdb cleaned the public reads at Q25 with fastp, built clones with MiXCR and kept in-frame beta chains. Identical CDR3 protein sequences are pooled into one entry, listed with their most common genes and DNA. These V and J calls rely on TCRdb rather than the paper's analysis. The sample table holds around 400,000 distinct CDR3 sequences, of which around 20% were seen once. 1.6% of the sample is in the top ten clones.

The paper as a whole reports these results and caveats: Most expanded thyroid clonotypes with a frequency above 0.001 also appeared in blood, which suggests that blood repertoires may reflect the immune response in the thyroid. No statistical method was used to set the sample size in advance, and the investigators knew which group each participant was assigned to. In validation, the model predicted ophthalmopathy progression with about 70% sensitivity and approximately 75% specificity; some 13 predicted patients were CT-confirmed with GO in a median of about 6.2 months. In cross-validation, the 13-signature model distinguished ophthalmopathy from stable hyperthyroidism with 85% to 90% sensitivity and just under 84% specificity, and in the test set the corresponding values were about 80% and 75%.

The clonotype comes from a young woman with Graves' ophthalmopathy. Donor details come from another sample of the same person, matched by shared clones. The sequenced material came from peripheral blood. Recombination joined TRBV30 with TRBJ2-5, with 8 bases in between that match TRBD2. The CDR3 protein is CAWFSGDQETQYF. The nucleotide sequence is TGTGCCTGGTTTAGCGGGGACCAAGAGACCCAGTACTTC.